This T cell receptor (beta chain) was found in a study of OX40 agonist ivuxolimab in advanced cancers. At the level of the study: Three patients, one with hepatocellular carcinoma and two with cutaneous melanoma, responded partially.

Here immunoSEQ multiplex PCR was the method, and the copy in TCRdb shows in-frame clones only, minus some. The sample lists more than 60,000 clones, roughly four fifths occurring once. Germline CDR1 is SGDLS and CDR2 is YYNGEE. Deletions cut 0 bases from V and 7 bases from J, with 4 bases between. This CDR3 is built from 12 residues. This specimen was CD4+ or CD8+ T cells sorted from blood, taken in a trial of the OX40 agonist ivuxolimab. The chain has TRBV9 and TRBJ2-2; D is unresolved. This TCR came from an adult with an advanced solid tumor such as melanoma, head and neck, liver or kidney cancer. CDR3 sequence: CASSVADGELFF. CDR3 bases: TGTGCCAGCAGCGTAGCTGACGGGGAGCTGTTTTTT.